This T cell receptor (beta chain) stems from a study of T cell responses to AZD1222 COVID-19 vaccine. Broader study findings: Close to half of all spike-specific TCRs reportedly target regions of the variants that are unmutated. It was only 6 or 7 AZD1222 recipients who were seropositive at baseline. Spike was spanned by vaccine-associated CD4 TCRs, with dominance at 160-218 and 743-854.

Assay: immunoSEQ multiplex PCR; the TCRdb copy retains only in-frame clones and omits some. The sample lists some 120,000 clones; roughly 86% were seen once. The V end lost 0 bases, the J end lost 9 bases, and 9 bases lay between the germline ends. The CDR3 contains 13 residues. As concerns this clone: What it binds is unknown.

The chain has TRBV12-3 or TRBV12-4 and TRBJ1-5, with no clear D. This TCR came from an adult in good health. This specimen was peripheral blood, taken on day 0 of AZD1222 vaccination. For the CDR3, the DNA is TGTGCCAGCAGTTTAGCCCCAGGTCGGCCCCAGCATTTT. Its translation: CASSLAPGRPQHF.